Presented here are 13 T cell receptor beta chains from one specimen sequenced in a study of T cells after yellow fever vaccination. TCRdb independently ran MiXCR on the 5' RACE reads; one entry per CDR3 protein. The table has approximately 130,000 distinct CDR3 sequences, around 15% seen once. This specimen was CD8+ T cells sorted from PBMCs, taken 5 days after the yellow fever booster vaccination. The receptor set was obtained from a man between 18 and 29 years old who received the YFV17D yellow fever vaccine.

This clonotype was seen a handful of times. This rearrangement joins TRBV25-1 to TRBJ2-5; the D is unclear. The germline V gene has CDR1 MGHDK and CDR2 SYGVNS. The CDR3 loop spans 14 amino acids. V lost 2 bases to trimming and J lost 2 bases, with 9 bases between them. The CDR3 is CASSEKTMQETQYF. In nucleotides, the CDR3 is TGTGCCAGCAGTGAAAAAACAATGCAAGAGACCCAGTACTTC. The complete variable domain, with remaining parts taken from reference TRBV25-1 and TRBJ2-5, reads EADIYQTPRYLVIGTGKKITLECSQTMGHDKMYWYQQDPGMELHLIHYSYGVNSTEKGDLSSESTVSRIRTEHFPLTLESARPSHTSQYLCASSEKTMQETQYFGPGTRLLVL.

The chain is built from TRBV2 and TRBJ1-5, with TRBD1 matching over 8 bases. Germline CDR1 is SNHLY and CDR2 is FYNNEI. The J segment lost 5 bases and the V segment lost 6 bases, leaving 9 bases of the junction unmatched. CDR3 size: 15 residues. CDR3: CASSRTGGTHQPQHF. As DNA, the CDR3 is TGTGCCAGCAGCCGTACAGGGGGTACTCATCAGCCCCAGCATTTT.

This clonotype was observed a few times. The CDR3: CASSLSETGPYEQYF. DNA of the CDR3: TGTGCCAGCAGTTTATCCGAGACAGGGCCCTACGAGCAGTACTTC. This rearrangement joins TRBV6-2 or TRBV6-3 to TRBJ2-7; 7 positions match TRBD1. Germline V CDR1 and CDR2: MNHEY, SVGEGT. The J segment lost 2 bases and the V segment lost 4 bases, leaving 8 bases of the junction unmatched. The CDR3 runs to 15 residues.

The V gene is TRBV4-1, the J gene TRBJ2-5; 13 bases align to TRBD2. This CDR3 is 17 amino acids long. V trimming: 3 bases; J trimming: 4 bases; junction bases outside the gene matches: 8. Germline V CDR1 and CDR2: MGHRA, YSYEKL. DNA of the CDR3: TGCGCCAGCAGCCACGCCACTAGCGGGGGGGATGGAGAGACCCAGTACTTC. This sequence encodes CASSHATSGGDGETQYF.

The chain uses TRBV27 and TRBJ1-4; 8 bases map to TRBD1. The CDR3 covers 15 residues. Germline assignment: CDR1 MNHEY and CDR2 SMNVEV (reference sequence). Losses at the gene ends were 1 base for V and 8 bases for J; bases not matched to a gene: 6. The CDR3 protein is CASSLFDRGREKLFF. The CDR3 DNA follows: TGTGCCAGCAGTTTATTTGACAGGGGAAGGGAAAAACTGTTTTTT.

This chain links TRBV6-6 with TRBJ2-1; D might be TRBD1 or TRBD2, each matching 5 bases. The CDR3 covers 14 residues. Germline assignment: CDR1 MNHNY and CDR2 SVGAGI (reference sequence). The V end lost 2 bases, the J end lost 4 bases, and 9 bases lay between the germline ends. DNA of the CDR3: TGTGCCAGCAGTTACCCGGGGCTATACAATGAGCAGTTCTTC. Protein: CASSYPGLYNEQFF.

The V gene is TRBV20-1, the J gene TRBJ2-7; D is unresolved. Germline V gives CDR1 DFQATT, CDR2 SNEGSKA (reference sequence). The CDR3 runs 16 residues. Between the trimmed V and J ends, which lost 2 bases and 4 bases, there was a span of 21 bases. DNA for the CDR3: TGCAGTGCTAGAAAGAAGTTTGGGTTTGGGTTTTACGAGCAGTACGTC. It translates to CSARKKFGFGFYEQYV.

The chain recombines TRBV4-1 with TRBJ1-2; a weak D match, TRBD1 (5 bases). The CDR3 is 13 amino acids. With 4 bases removed from V and 3 bases from J, the gap between germline ends came to 9 bases. CDR1 MGHRA and CDR2 YSYEKL come from the germline V gene. CDR3 loop: CASSLGTDYGYTF. In DNA form, the CDR3 reads TGCGCCAGCAGCCTTGGGACGGACTATGGCTACACCTTC.

This clonotype was seen many times. The chain carries TRBV12-3 or TRBV12-4 and TRBJ1-5; D is uncertain. V was cut by 7 bases and J by 7 bases, with 11 bases left in between. The CDR3 loop spans 12 amino acids. The CDR3 protein is CASKSGGQPQHF. DNA for the CDR3: TGTGCCAGCAAGTCGGGCGGACAGCCCCAGCATTTT.

V and J are TRBV11-2 and TRBJ2-2; D unresolved. Trimming took off 2 bases at V and 1 base at J, with 5 bases between the two ends. The CDR3 runs to 14 residues. CDR1 is SGHAT and CDR2 is FQNNGV in the germline V gene. The chain's CDR3 is CASSLYLNTGELFF. The CDR3 nucleotides read TGTGCCAGCAGCTTATACTTGAACACCGGGGAGCTGTTTTTT.

The chain couples TRBV6-5 to TRBJ2-7; TRBD1 is a possible D gene (6 bases). CDR3 size: 14 residues. The germline CDR1 and CDR2 sequences are MNHEY and SVGAGI. Trimming removed 0 bases at V and 6 bases at J, with 12 bases between. CDR3 amino acids: CASSYSVGAPEQYF. CDR3 nucleotides: TGTGCCAGCAGTTACTCTGTGGGGGCCCCCGAGCAGTACTTC.

The CDR3 spells CASSQGLGLGRGIYEQYF. Written as DNA, the CDR3 is TGCGCCAGCAGCCAAGGGTTGGGACTAGGTAGGGGGATTTACGAGCAGTACTTC. The rearrangement joins TRBV4-1 to TRBJ2-7; the match to TRBD2 covers 8 bases. This CDR3 has 18 amino acids. Trimming at V came to 1 base and at J to 4 bases, leaving 15 bases not matched to a gene. Looked up from germline, CDR1 is MGHRA and CDR2 is YSYEKL.

The rearrangement uses TRBV29-1 and TRBJ1-2, with 10 nucleotides matching TRBD1. J gave up 3 bases and V 5 bases, and 3 bases lay outside the gene matches. The length of the CDR3 is 13 residues. Germline V lookup: CDR1 SQVTM, CDR2 ANQGSEA. In nucleotides, the CDR3 is TGCAGCGTTACCGGGACAGGGGACTATGGCTACACCTTC. Its translation: CSVTGTGDYGYTF.